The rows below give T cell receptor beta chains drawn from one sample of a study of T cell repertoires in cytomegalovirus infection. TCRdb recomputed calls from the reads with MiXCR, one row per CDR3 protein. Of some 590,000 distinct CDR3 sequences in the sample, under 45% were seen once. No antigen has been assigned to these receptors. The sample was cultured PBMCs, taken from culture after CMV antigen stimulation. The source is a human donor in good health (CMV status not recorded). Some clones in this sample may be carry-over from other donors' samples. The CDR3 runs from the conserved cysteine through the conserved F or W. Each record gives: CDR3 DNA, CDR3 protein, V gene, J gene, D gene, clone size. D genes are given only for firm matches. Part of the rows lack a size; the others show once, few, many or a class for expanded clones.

cdr3_nt: TGTGCCAGCAGTTTCCTCCTACAGAGGGGAGGTGAAAAACTGTTTTTT; cdr3_aa: CASSFLLQRGGEKLFF; v_call: TRBV12-3/TRBV12-4; j_call: TRBJ1-4; d_call: NA; clone_size: few
cdr3_nt: TGTGCCAGCAGAGCCAGGGGATACGGAAACACCATATATTTT; cdr3_aa: CASRARGYGNTIYF; v_call: TRBV6-1; j_call: TRBJ1-3; d_call: NA; clone_size: NA
cdr3_nt: TGCAGTGCCACTCAGGGCTCCAAAGAGACCCAGTACTTC; cdr3_aa: CSATQGSKETQYF; v_call: TRBV20-1; j_call: TRBJ2-5; d_call: NA; clone_size: once
cdr3_nt: TGTGCCAGCATTCCTAGCGGGAGGGTCTACGAGCAGTACTTC; cdr3_aa: CASIPSGRVYEQYF; v_call: TRBV12-3/TRBV12-4; j_call: TRBJ2-7; d_call: TRBD2; clone_size: NA
cdr3_nt: TGTGCCAGCAGCCAAGACAACTTCGGCAGAGATGATGGCTACACCTTC; cdr3_aa: CASSQDNFGRDDGYTF; v_call: TRBV3-1; j_call: TRBJ1-2; d_call: NA; clone_size: NA
cdr3_nt: TGTGCCAGCAGCTGGGGCAGGGGGAACACTGAAGCTTTCTTT; cdr3_aa: CASSWGRGNTEAFF; v_call: TRBV13; j_call: TRBJ1-1; d_call: NA; clone_size: NA
cdr3_nt: TGTGCCAGCAGTTTGGCCGGGCGAGACATTCAGTACTTC; cdr3_aa: CASSLAGRDIQYF; v_call: TRBV12-3/TRBV12-4; j_call: TRBJ2-4; d_call: NA; clone_size: NA
cdr3_nt: TGTGCCAGCAGCTTATCCGGGGGTTTTCAAGAGACCCAGTACTTC; cdr3_aa: CASSLSGGFQETQYF; v_call: TRBV7-2; j_call: TRBJ2-5; d_call: NA; clone_size: few
cdr3_nt: TGTGCCAGCAGCACGGGACGGGGAGGCACAGATACGCAGTATTTT; cdr3_aa: CASSTGRGGTDTQYF; v_call: TRBV5-4; j_call: TRBJ2-3; d_call: NA; clone_size: NA
cdr3_nt: TGTGCCAGCACACGCGGGGATAGCTCCTACAATGAGCAGTTCTTC; cdr3_aa: CASTRGDSSYNEQFF; v_call: TRBV7-9; j_call: TRBJ2-1; d_call: NA; clone_size: few
cdr3_nt: TGTGCCAGCAGCTGGAAAGAGACCCAGTACTTC; cdr3_aa: CASSWKETQYF; v_call: TRBV7-2; j_call: TRBJ2-5; d_call: NA; clone_size: many
cdr3_nt: TGTGCCAGGGAGAGCAGGGCGGGAAATTCACCCCTCCACTTT; cdr3_aa: CARESRAGNSPLHF; v_call: TRBV7-2; j_call: TRBJ1-6; d_call: NA; clone_size: NA
cdr3_nt: TGTGCCAGCAGCTTAGCCCTCGGTGGCTACTACGAGCAGTACTTC; cdr3_aa: CASSLALGGYYEQYF; v_call: TRBV7-2; j_call: TRBJ2-7; d_call: NA; clone_size: NA
cdr3_nt: TGTGCCAGCAGCCGGGGGCAGGGTACGGCTGGCTACACCTTC; cdr3_aa: CASSRGQGTAGYTF; v_call: TRBV25-1; j_call: TRBJ1-2; d_call: NA; clone_size: NA
cdr3_nt: TGTGCCAGCAGCTTCTTGTTGGCCCGAGGATCCTACAATGAGCAGTTCTTC; cdr3_aa: CASSFLLARGSYNEQFF; v_call: TRBV11-3; j_call: TRBJ2-1; d_call: NA; clone_size: NA
cdr3_nt: TGCAGCGTTGCCGAGCGGGAGTGGCTTGAGCAGTTCTTC; cdr3_aa: CSVAEREWLEQFF; v_call: TRBV29-1; j_call: TRBJ2-1; d_call: TRBD2; clone_size: once
cdr3_nt: TGTGCCACCACCTCCTGGGGGGCAGATACGCAGTATTTT; cdr3_aa: CATTSWGADTQYF; v_call: TRBV15; j_call: TRBJ2-3; d_call: NA; clone_size: NA
cdr3_nt: TGTGCCAGCAGGGATGGACGGGGGGCCCGTTTTCTATACAATGAGCAGTTCTTC; cdr3_aa: CASRDGRGARFLYNEQFF; v_call: TRBV11-1; j_call: TRBJ2-1; d_call: NA; clone_size: few
cdr3_nt: TGTGCCAGCGGACTAGTAAGTGGTACGCAGTATTTT; cdr3_aa: CASGLVSGTQYF; v_call: TRBV27; j_call: TRBJ2-3; d_call: TRBD2; clone_size: few
cdr3_nt: TGTGCCAGCAGCTCGACTAGATCCGCCTACGAGCAGTACTTC; cdr3_aa: CASSSTRSAYEQYF; v_call: TRBV7-9; j_call: TRBJ2-7; d_call: NA; clone_size: few
cdr3_nt: TGTGCCAGCAGCTTCGGTTGGGGGCGCGGGACCGGGGAGCTGTTTTTT; cdr3_aa: CASSFGWGRGTGELFF; v_call: TRBV7-8; j_call: TRBJ2-2; d_call: NA; clone_size: few
cdr3_nt: TGTGCCAGCACCTTAAGGGGGGGTCCCTACGAGCAGTACTTC; cdr3_aa: CASTLRGGPYEQYF; v_call: TRBV27; j_call: TRBJ2-7; d_call: NA; clone_size: NA
cdr3_nt: TGTGCCAGCACTGTTCTTTTGACAGGGAACTATGGCTACACCTTC; cdr3_aa: CASTVLLTGNYGYTF; v_call: TRBV12-3/TRBV12-4; j_call: TRBJ1-2; d_call: TRBD1; clone_size: few
cdr3_nt: TGTGCCAGCAGCCAGGCCGGGCCCAGGGGCGGAGATACGCAGTATTTT; cdr3_aa: CASSQAGPRGGDTQYF; v_call: TRBV4-2; j_call: TRBJ2-3; d_call: NA; clone_size: NA
cdr3_nt: TGTGCCAGCAGTTTCGGGCTTTACAATGAGCAGTTCTTC; cdr3_aa: CASSFGLYNEQFF; v_call: TRBV12-3/TRBV12-4; j_call: TRBJ2-1; d_call: NA; clone_size: NA
cdr3_nt: TGTGCCAGCAGCTCCAGGACAGGGCCCCAGCATTTT; cdr3_aa: CASSSRTGPQHF; v_call: TRBV7-2; j_call: TRBJ1-5; d_call: TRBD1; clone_size: many
cdr3_nt: TGTGCCAGCAGCCCAACTCGGACAGGGGTCCCGGGTCGGGCTTTCTTT; cdr3_aa: CASSPTRTGVPGRAFF; v_call: TRBV7-9; j_call: TRBJ1-1; d_call: TRBD1; clone_size: NA
cdr3_nt: TGTGCCAGCAGCGTAGGCAGCGGGCCGACCACAGATACGCAGTATTTT; cdr3_aa: CASSVGSGPTTDTQYF; v_call: TRBV9; j_call: TRBJ2-3; d_call: NA; clone_size: NA
cdr3_nt: TGTGCCAGCGCCGGGACACCGACCTACGAGCAGTACTTC; cdr3_aa: CASAGTPTYEQYF; v_call: TRBV28; j_call: TRBJ2-7; d_call: NA; clone_size: NA
cdr3_nt: TGTGCCAGCTCTTGGGCCGGGACAGCTACGAATCAGCCCCAGCATTTT; cdr3_aa: CASSWAGTATNQPQHF; v_call: TRBV18; j_call: TRBJ1-5; d_call: TRBD1; clone_size: NA
cdr3_nt: TGTGCCAGCAGCGAGGAAAGGGGACGCTGGAATGAGCAGTTCTTC; cdr3_aa: CASSEERGRWNEQFF; v_call: TRBV6-6; j_call: TRBJ2-1; d_call: NA; clone_size: NA
cdr3_nt: TGTGCCAGCAGCGTCCTAGCGGAAAGCTACGAGCAGTACTTC; cdr3_aa: CASSVLAESYEQYF; v_call: TRBV7-2; j_call: TRBJ2-7; d_call: TRBD2; clone_size: NA
cdr3_nt: TGTGCCACCGCCACCGGACTAGCGGGGGGACCAGATACGCAGTATTTT; cdr3_aa: CATATGLAGGPDTQYF; v_call: TRBV24-1; j_call: TRBJ2-3; d_call: TRBD2; clone_size: once
cdr3_nt: TGTGCCAGCTCACCTGGCGCAGAATCACAAGAGACCCAGTACTTC; cdr3_aa: CASSPGAESQETQYF; v_call: TRBV2; j_call: TRBJ2-5; d_call: NA; clone_size: NA
cdr3_nt: TGTGCCAGCAGCGCGACGCGGACGGGAGGTACTGAAGCTTTCTTT; cdr3_aa: CASSATRTGGTEAFF; v_call: TRBV5-4; j_call: TRBJ1-1; d_call: NA; clone_size: NA
cdr3_nt: TGCGCCAGCAACCCGGCGGCCAGTAACTATGGCTACACCTTC; cdr3_aa: CASNPAASNYGYTF; v_call: TRBV5-1; j_call: TRBJ1-2; d_call: NA; clone_size: NA
cdr3_nt: TGCAGTGCTAGAGGGGGGGGGGGGGTAACTGGGGCCAACGTCCTGACTTTC; cdr3_aa: CSARGGGGVTGANVLTF; v_call: TRBV20-1; j_call: TRBJ2-6; d_call: TRBD2; clone_size: once
cdr3_nt: TGTGCCAGCACAAGGGACAGGGTTACTGCCAATGAGCAGTTCTTC; cdr3_aa: CASTRDRVTANEQFF; v_call: TRBV2; j_call: TRBJ2-1; d_call: TRBD1; clone_size: few
cdr3_nt: TGTGCCAGCAGGTACAGGGGGTCCGATCCCCTCCACTTT; cdr3_aa: CASRYRGSDPLHF; v_call: TRBV7-2; j_call: TRBJ1-6; d_call: TRBD1; clone_size: NA
cdr3_nt: TGTGCCAGCAGCTTAGCGAGGGCTCAGGGCACTGAAGCTTTCTTT; cdr3_aa: CASSLARAQGTEAFF; v_call: TRBV7-8; j_call: TRBJ1-1; d_call: NA; clone_size: NA
cdr3_nt: TGTGCCAGCTCCCTGACATCGAACACTGAAGCTTTCTTT; cdr3_aa: CASSLTSNTEAFF; v_call: TRBV18; j_call: TRBJ1-1; d_call: NA; clone_size: NA
cdr3_nt: TGTGCCAGCAGCGCCCAGGGGGGAGTGGGTGAGCAGTTCTTC; cdr3_aa: CASSAQGGVGEQFF; v_call: TRBV7-2; j_call: TRBJ2-1; d_call: NA; clone_size: many
cdr3_nt: TGTGCCAGCAGCTCTACAGGGACTCCAAGGGAGCAGTACTTC; cdr3_aa: CASSSTGTPREQYF; v_call: TRBV7-2; j_call: TRBJ2-7; d_call: NA; clone_size: NA
cdr3_nt: TGTGCCAGCAGCTCGGGGATGGGGTATTATAATTCACCCCTCCACTTT; cdr3_aa: CASSSGMGYYNSPLHF; v_call: TRBV7-2; j_call: TRBJ1-6; d_call: NA; clone_size: few
cdr3_nt: TGTGCCAGCAGCTTAGCGAAGGGAATTTATCAGCCCCAGCATTTT; cdr3_aa: CASSLAKGIYQPQHF; v_call: TRBV7-2; j_call: TRBJ1-5; d_call: NA; clone_size: many
cdr3_nt: TGTGCCAGCAGCCTAGAGGGGGCGCCGGGTTCACCCCTCCACTTT; cdr3_aa: CASSLEGAPGSPLHF; v_call: TRBV5-6; j_call: TRBJ1-6; d_call: TRBD1; clone_size: NA
cdr3_nt: TGTGCCAGCAGCGAATCCCCAAGCACAGATACGCAGTATTTT; cdr3_aa: CASSESPSTDTQYF; v_call: TRBV7-2; j_call: TRBJ2-3; d_call: NA; clone_size: NA
cdr3_nt: TGCGCCAGCAGTTCCAGGGACAGACTGGCCTACGAGCAGTACTTC; cdr3_aa: CASSSRDRLAYEQYF; v_call: TRBV23-1; j_call: TRBJ2-7; d_call: TRBD1; clone_size: once
cdr3_nt: TGTGCCAGCAGCCCCCGGGAAGCGGTGGCTCAGTACTTC; cdr3_aa: CASSPREAVAQYF; v_call: TRBV7-2; j_call: TRBJ2-4; d_call: NA; clone_size: few
cdr3_nt: TGTGCCAGCAGTTTAGATGGGGCTTGGCAGCCCCAGCATTTT; cdr3_aa: CASSLDGAWQPQHF; v_call: TRBV12-3/TRBV12-4; j_call: TRBJ1-5; d_call: NA; clone_size: few